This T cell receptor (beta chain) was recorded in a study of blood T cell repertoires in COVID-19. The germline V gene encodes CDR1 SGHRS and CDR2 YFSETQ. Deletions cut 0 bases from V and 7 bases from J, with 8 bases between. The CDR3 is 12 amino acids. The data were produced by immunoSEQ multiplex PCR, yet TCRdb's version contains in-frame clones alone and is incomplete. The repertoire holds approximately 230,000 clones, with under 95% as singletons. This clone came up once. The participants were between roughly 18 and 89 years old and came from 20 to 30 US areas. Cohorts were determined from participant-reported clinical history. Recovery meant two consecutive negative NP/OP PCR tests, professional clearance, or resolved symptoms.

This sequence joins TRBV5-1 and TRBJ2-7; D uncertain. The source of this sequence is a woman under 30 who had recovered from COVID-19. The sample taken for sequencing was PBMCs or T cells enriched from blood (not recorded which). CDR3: CASSLANREQYF. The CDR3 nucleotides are TGCGCCAGCAGCTTGGCCAATCGGGAGCAGTACTTC.